One sample yielded the 16 T cell receptor beta chains listed below, sequenced in a study of blood T cell repertoires in COVID-19. The assay was immunoSEQ multiplex PCR, and TCRdb's table has in-frame clones only and misses some. The table includes roughly 100,000 clones, around nine tenths detected once. Input material: peripheral blood. The origin of the receptors is a man aged 45 to 65 with active or convalescent COVID-19.

V and J are TRBV18 and TRBJ1-1, with D perhaps TRBD1 (6 bases). From germline, CDR1 is KGHSH and CDR2 LQKENI. This CDR3 region has 13 residues. V was cut by 1 base and J by 3 bases, with 6 bases left in between. CDR3 in DNA: TGTGCCAGCTCACCACAGGGGGACACTGAAGCTTTCTTT. Translation gives CASSPQGDTEAFF.

The rearrangement joins TRBV28 to TRBJ1-6; 8 bases line up with TRBD1. In germline, CDR1 is MDHEN, CDR2 SYDVKM. Germline trimming cut 5 bases from V and 8 bases from J; bases unmatched to any gene: 11. The CDR3 consists of 16 residues. CDR3 sequence: CASSLTMTGDDSPLHF. The CDR3 DNA follows: TGTGCCAGCAGTCTGACCATGACAGGGGATGATTCACCCCTCCACTTT.

This clone was seen a handful of times. This chain connects TRBV5-1 to TRBJ1-1; D remains ambiguous. The CDR3 is made up of 14 amino acids. Trimming left V 3 bases short and J 5 bases short, with 14 bases between. In germline, CDR1 is SGHRS, CDR2 YFSETQ. The CDR3 coding sequence is TGCGCCAGCAGCTCCGGGTTTTTGTCGACTGAAGCTTTCTTT. Translation: CASSSGFLSTEAFF.

J is TRBJ2-3 and V is TRBV7-2, with 11 nucleotides matching TRBD2. The ends lost 2 bases at V and 3 bases at J; junction bases unmatched: 1. Germline V gene lookup returns CDR1 SGHTA and CDR2 FQGNSA. This CDR3 has 15 amino acids. The CDR3 bases are TGTGCCAGCAGCTTAATAGCGGGGGGGACAGATACGCAGTATTTT. This encodes CASSLIAGGTDTQYF.

The chain carries TRBV28 and TRBJ1-4; the D gene is possibly TRBD1 (5 bases). The germline V gene has CDR1 MDHEN and CDR2 SYDVKM. The ends were cut back, 8 bases at V and 4 bases at J, with 17 bases in the middle. The CDR3 contains 15 residues. This chain's CDR3 is CASRWTPRDNEKLFF. The CDR3 DNA reads TGTGCCAGCCGATGGACACCAAGGGATAATGAAAAACTGTTTTTT.

The rearrangement uses TRBV14 and TRBJ1-1; 7 bases map to TRBD1. This CDR3 has 17 residues. The ends lost 5 bases at V and 4 bases at J; junction bases unmatched: 16. Germline loops: CDR1 SGHDN, CDR2 FVKESK. CDR3 sequence (DNA): TGTGCCAGCAGCTTAAGCTGGGACAGTCTTTCCCTCACTGAAGCTTTCTTT. Translated: CASSLSWDSLSLTEAFF.

In its sample, this clone was seen a few times. The chain has TRBV18 and TRBJ1-2, with 7 bases lining up with TRBD1. J was trimmed by 5 bases and V by 7 bases; bases with no gene match: 10. CDR1 and CDR2 (germline): KGHSH, LQKENI. CDR3 length: 14 residues. CDR3 residues: CASYGTENLYGYTF. CDR3 DNA: TGTGCCAGCTATGGGACAGAAAACCTGTATGGCTACACCTTC. Variable domain in full (rest from reference TRBV18 and TRBJ1-2): NAGVMQNPRHLVRRRGQEARLRCSPMKGHSHVYWYRQLPEEGLKFMVYLQKENIIDESGMPKERFSAEFPKEGPSILRIQQVVRGDSAAYFCASYGTENLYGYTFGSGTRLTVV.

The J gene is TRBJ1-4, the V gene TRBV5-1, with D maybe TRBD1 (5 bases). Between the trimmed V and J ends, which lost 5 bases and 2 bases, there was a span of 10 bases. This CDR3 is built from 14 residues. The V gene's germline CDR1 is SGHRS and CDR2 YFSETQ. The CDR3 loop is CASRAGVTNEKLFF. The CDR3 DNA follows: TGCGCCAGCAGGGCGGGGGTGACTAATGAAAAACTGTTTTTT.

This rearrangement joins TRBV9 to TRBJ2-5; no firm D call. Germline V gene data show CDR1 as SGDLS and CDR2 as YYNGEE. This CDR3 has 13 residues. V was pared by 4 bases and J by 3 bases, with 10 bases between. The CDR3 sequence is CASSSNSEETQYF. The CDR3 DNA reads TGTGCCAGCAGCTCCAACTCGGAAGAGACCCAGTACTTC.

The rearrangement uses TRBV15 and TRBJ2-2, with 8 nucleotides matching TRBD2. This CDR3 comprises 16 residues. CDR1 is LNHNV and CDR2 is YYDKDF in the germline V gene (reference sequence). Trimming at V came to 1 base and at J to 7 bases, leaving 8 bases not matched to a gene. CDR3 protein: CATSRGGGGRIGELFF. CDR3 coding DNA: TGTGCCACCAGCAGAGGGGGCGGGGGGAGAATCGGGGAGCTGTTTTTT.

Here the CDR3 reads CASSPSQVETQYF. The CDR3 DNA is TGTGCCAGCTCACCAAGCCAGGTGGAGACCCAGTACTTC. The V and J genes are TRBV18 and TRBJ2-5; D gene ambiguous. Deletions cut 2 bases from V and 5 bases from J, with 9 bases between. CDR1 KGHSH and CDR2 LQKENI come from the germline V gene. The length of the CDR3 is 13 residues. The full variable domain, with the rest looked up from reference TRBV18 and TRBJ2-5, is NAGVMQNPRHLVRRRGQEARLRCSPMKGHSHVYWYRQLPEEGLKFMVYLQKENIIDESGMPKERFSAEFPKEGPSILRIQQVVRGDSAAYFCASSPSQVETQYFGPGTRLLVL.

The chain recombines TRBV24-1 with TRBJ2-5, with D possibly matching TRBD1 (7 bases). This CDR3 is 14 amino acids long. The germline V gene encodes CDR1 KGHDR and CDR2 SFDVKD. Trimming took off 3 bases at V and 6 bases at J, with 13 bases between the two ends. CDR3 in amino acids: CATSDQQGRKTQYF. Here the CDR3 DNA reads TGTGCCACCAGTGATCAACAGGGGAGGAAGACCCAGTACTTC.

CDR3: CASGQAYSNQPQHF. In DNA form, the CDR3 reads TGTGCCTCGGGACAGGCGTATAGCAATCAGCCCCAGCATTTT. The chain couples TRBV10-3 to TRBJ1-5; 8 bases match TRBD1. Germline CDR1 ENHRY, CDR2 SYGVKD. The V and J ends lost 11 bases and 0 bases, in that order; junction bases with no gene match: 6. This CDR3 has 14 residues.

The chain combines TRBV4-1 with TRBJ1-4; 10 bases agree with TRBD1. From germline, CDR1 is MGHRA and CDR2 YSYEKL. CDR3 length: 17 amino acids. The junction had 11 bases not matched to a gene; V was cut back by 1 base and J by 9 bases. In nucleotides, the CDR3 is TGCGCCAGCAGCCAAGGGCCCCCCGGGACAGGGGAGAAAAAACTGTTTTTT. Its translation is CASSQGPPGTGEKKLFF.

This chain joins TRBV5-1 and TRBJ2-1, with a tentative D call TRBD2 (5 bases). Per germline, CDR1 SGHRS and CDR2 YFSETQ. The CDR3 runs 15 residues. V gave up 5 bases and J gave up 0 bases, with 12 bases separating them. In nucleotides, the CDR3 is TGCGCCAGCAGAATGAGAGGGAGCTCCTACAATGAGCAGTTCTTC. It specifies CASRMRGSSYNEQFF.

V and J are TRBV9 and TRBJ2-5; TRBD1 might be the D (6 bases). The CDR3 totals 15 residues. V lost 6 bases, J lost 0 bases, and 15 bases lay in between. Germline V gene data show CDR1 as SGDLS and CDR2 as YYNGEE. The CDR3 nucleotides are TGTGCCAGCACCGCCGGGACACAGAACCAAGAGACCCAGTACTTC. Translated, it gives CASTAGTQNQETQYF.